These 8 T cell receptor beta chains originate from one sample sequenced in a study of shared clonotypes between healthy human individuals. Clones were sequenced by immunoSEQ multiplex PCR, and TCRdb holds only the in-frame ones, with some missing. The sample includes approximately 1.9 million clones, 90% to 95% of them seen just once. CD8 cells regarded as naive lacked CD45RO, were positively chosen for CCR7, and omitted terminally differentiated effector memory CD45RA+ cells. Sequencing was carried out using naive CD8+ T cells from PBMCs. The receptors stem from a man aged 18 to 35 in good health. Some clones in this sample may be carry-over from other donors' samples.

The V and J genes are TRBV28 and TRBJ1-1; TRBD1 matches at 7 bases. This CDR3 contains 15 residues. The J segment lost 4 bases and the V segment lost 3 bases, leaving 8 bases of the junction unmatched. Germline V gives CDR1 MDHEN, CDR2 SYDVKM. CDR3 sequence reads: CASSFRAGGGTEAFF. The CDR3 nucleotides read TGTGCCAGCAGTTTTAGGGCAGGGGGGGGCACTGAAGCTTTCTTT.

The rearrangement joins TRBV7-3 to TRBJ2-3; the match to TRBD2 covers 9 bases. Germline V CDR1 and CDR2: SGHTA, FQGTGA. The CDR3 covers 16 residues. Trimming at V came to 1 base and at J to 2 bases, leaving 4 bases not matched to a gene. This chain's CDR3 is CASSLIAGGLTDTQYF. The CDR3 DNA is TGTGCCAGCAGCTTAATTGCGGGAGGGCTCACAGATACGCAGTATTTT.

The chain links TRBV28 to TRBJ1-5; 12 bases map to TRBD1. Trimming removed 2 bases from V and 0 bases from J; junction bases left unmatched: 5. This CDR3 region has 18 residues. In germline, CDR1 is MDHEN, CDR2 SYDVKM. The CDR3 bases are TGTGCCAGCAGTTTAAGGGACAGGGGGCTTATTAGCAATCAGCCCCAGCATTTT. This gives the protein CASSLRDRGLISNQPQHF.

About this clone itself: Other DNA sequences in the sample encode the same CDR3. The rearrangement links TRBV30 to TRBJ2-7, with TRBD2 matching over 9 bases. CDR1 GTSNPN and CDR2 SVGIG come from the germline V gene (reference sequence). CDR3 length: 13 amino acids. V trimming: 0 bases; J trimming: 7 bases; junction bases outside the gene matches: 4. DNA of the CDR3: TGTGCCTGGAGTGTAGGACTAGCGAATGAGCAGTACTTC. Translation gives CAWSVGLANEQYF.

This chain connects TRBV28 to TRBJ2-4, with D maybe TRBD2 (5 bases). V was trimmed by 6 bases and J by 0 bases, leaving 15 bases between them. This CDR3 is 16 amino acids long. CDR1 and CDR2 from the germline V gene are MDHEN and SYDVKM. Written as DNA, the CDR3 is TGTGCCAGCAGCCCCCCAGCGGTCCTAGCCAAAAACATTCAGTACTTC. Amino acids: CASSPPAVLAKNIQYF.

This clone was seen a handful of times. The chain combines TRBV7-9 with TRBJ2-2; TRBD2 is a possible D gene (5 bases). CDR1 and CDR2 from the germline V gene are SEHNR and FQNEAQ (reference sequence). V was trimmed by 0 bases and J by 5 bases, leaving 10 bases between them. The CDR3 loop spans 15 amino acids. CDR3 residues: CASSLAIGGTGELFF. CDR3 nucleotide sequence: TGTGCCAGCAGCTTAGCGATAGGAGGAACCGGGGAGCTGTTTTTT.

J is TRBJ2-7 and V is TRBV27, with 12 nucleotides matching TRBD2. CDR1 is MNHEY, CDR2 SMNVEV, per germline (reference sequence). The V segment lost 4 bases and the J segment 3 bases; nucleotides outside the gene matches: 4. The CDR3 sequence is 15 residues long. The CDR3 nucleotides read TGTGCCAGCAGTTCGTGGACTAGCGGGGACTACGAGCAGTACTTC. Its translation is CASSSWTSGDYEQYF.

As for this clone: The same CDR3 can be traced to other DNA sequences in this sample. The genes are TRBV27 and TRBJ2-3, with no clear D. This CDR3 region has 13 residues. Per the germline V gene, CDR1 is MNHEY and CDR2 is SMNVEV (reference sequence). The V end lost 3 bases, the J end lost 1 base, and 5 bases lay between the germline ends. The CDR3, as DNA: TGTGCCAGCAGTTTGGCCCGCACAGATACGCAGTATTTT. It translates to CASSLARTDTQYF.